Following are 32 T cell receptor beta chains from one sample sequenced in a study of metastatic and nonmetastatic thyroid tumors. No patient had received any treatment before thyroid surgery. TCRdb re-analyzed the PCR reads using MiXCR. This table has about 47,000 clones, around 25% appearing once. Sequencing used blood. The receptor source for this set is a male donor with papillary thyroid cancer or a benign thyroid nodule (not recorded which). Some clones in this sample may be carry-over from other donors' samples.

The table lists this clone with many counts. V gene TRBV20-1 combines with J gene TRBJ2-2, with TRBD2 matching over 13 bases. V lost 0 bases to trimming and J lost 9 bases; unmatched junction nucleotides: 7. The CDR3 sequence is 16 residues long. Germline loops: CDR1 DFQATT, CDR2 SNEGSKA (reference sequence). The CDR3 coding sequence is TGCAGTGCTAGAGAAGGACTAGCGGGAGATGCTAGGGAGCTGTTTTTT. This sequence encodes CSAREGLAGDARELFF.

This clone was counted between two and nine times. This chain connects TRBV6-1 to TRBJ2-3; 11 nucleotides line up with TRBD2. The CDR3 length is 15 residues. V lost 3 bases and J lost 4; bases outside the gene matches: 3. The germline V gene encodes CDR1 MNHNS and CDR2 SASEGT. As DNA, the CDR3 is TGTGCCAGCAGTGACGGGACTAGCGGAGCAGATACGCAGTATTTT. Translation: CASSDGTSGADTQYF.

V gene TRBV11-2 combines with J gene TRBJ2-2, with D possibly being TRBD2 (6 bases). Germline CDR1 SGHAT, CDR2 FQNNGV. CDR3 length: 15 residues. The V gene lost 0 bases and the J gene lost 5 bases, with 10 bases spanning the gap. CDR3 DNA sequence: TGTGCCAGCAGCTTAGAGTCCGGGAGTACCGGGGAGCTGTTTTTT. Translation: CASSLESGSTGELFF.

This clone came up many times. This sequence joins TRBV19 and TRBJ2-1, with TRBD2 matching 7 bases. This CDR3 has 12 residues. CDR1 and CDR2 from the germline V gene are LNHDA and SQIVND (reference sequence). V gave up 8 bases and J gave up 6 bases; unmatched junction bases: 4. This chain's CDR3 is CASRAGSNEQFF. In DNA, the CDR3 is TGTGCCAGTCGAGCGGGGAGCAATGAGCAGTTCTTC.

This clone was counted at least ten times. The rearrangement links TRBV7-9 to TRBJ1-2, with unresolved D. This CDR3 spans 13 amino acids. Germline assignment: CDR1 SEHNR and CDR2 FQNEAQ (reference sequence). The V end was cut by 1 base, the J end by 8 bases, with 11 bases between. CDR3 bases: TGTGCCAGCAGCTTAGGAACGACCGGCGGCTACACCTTC. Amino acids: CASSLGTTGGYTF.

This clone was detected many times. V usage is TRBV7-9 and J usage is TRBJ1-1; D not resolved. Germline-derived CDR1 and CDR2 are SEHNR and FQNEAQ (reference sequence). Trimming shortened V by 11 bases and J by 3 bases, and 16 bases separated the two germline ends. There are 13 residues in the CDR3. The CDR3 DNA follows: TGTGCCGCACCATTAGACTCGGACACTGAAGCTTTCTTT. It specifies CAAPLDSDTEAFF.

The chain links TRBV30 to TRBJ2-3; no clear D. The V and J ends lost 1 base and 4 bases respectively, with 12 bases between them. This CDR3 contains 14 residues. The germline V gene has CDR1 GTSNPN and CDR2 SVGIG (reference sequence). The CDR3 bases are TGTGCCTGGAGTGGACTCCCAGTTGCAGATACGCAGTATTTT. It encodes CAWSGLPVADTQYF.

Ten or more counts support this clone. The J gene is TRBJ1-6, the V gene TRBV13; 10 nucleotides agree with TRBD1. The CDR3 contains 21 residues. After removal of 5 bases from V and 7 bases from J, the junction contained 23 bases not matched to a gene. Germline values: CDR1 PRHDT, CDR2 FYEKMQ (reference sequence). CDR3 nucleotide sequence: TGTGCCAGCAGCCGTCGGACAGGGGGAACCCTAGTGGTGGATAAGAATTCACCCCTCCACTTT. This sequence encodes CASSRRTGGTLVVDKNSPLHF.

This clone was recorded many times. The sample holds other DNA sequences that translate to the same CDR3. The CDR3 protein is CASSERGNEKLFF. Written as DNA, the CDR3 is TGTGCCAGCAGTGAACGGGGTAATGAAAAACTGTTTTTT. The V call is TRBV2, the J call TRBJ1-4; D not resolved. The V end lost 2 bases, the J end lost 4 bases, and 5 bases lay between the germline ends. From germline, CDR1 is SNHLY and CDR2 FYNNEI. This CDR3 contains 13 residues.

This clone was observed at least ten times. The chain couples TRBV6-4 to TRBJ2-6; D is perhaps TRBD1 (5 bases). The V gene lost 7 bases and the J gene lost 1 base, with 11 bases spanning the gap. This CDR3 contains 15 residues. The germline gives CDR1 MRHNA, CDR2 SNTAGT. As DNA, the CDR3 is TGTGCCAGCATTCCAACAGGTTCTGGGGCCAACGTCCTGACTTTC. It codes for CASIPTGSGANVLTF.

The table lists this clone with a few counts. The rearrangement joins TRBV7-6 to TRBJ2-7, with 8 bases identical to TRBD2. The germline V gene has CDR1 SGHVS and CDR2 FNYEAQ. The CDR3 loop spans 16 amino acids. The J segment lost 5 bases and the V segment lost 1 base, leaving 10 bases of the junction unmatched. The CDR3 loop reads CASSLERGRLIDEQYF. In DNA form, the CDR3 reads TGTGCCAGCAGCTTAGAACGCGGGAGGCTGATAGACGAGCAGTACTTC.

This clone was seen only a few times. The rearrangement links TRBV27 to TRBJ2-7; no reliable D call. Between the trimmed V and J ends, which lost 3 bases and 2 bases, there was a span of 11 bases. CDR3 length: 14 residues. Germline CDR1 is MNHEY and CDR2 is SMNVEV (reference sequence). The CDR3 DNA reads TGTGCCAGCAGTTTGGCCAGCCCGACCTACGAGCAGTACTTC. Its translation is CASSLASPTYEQYF.

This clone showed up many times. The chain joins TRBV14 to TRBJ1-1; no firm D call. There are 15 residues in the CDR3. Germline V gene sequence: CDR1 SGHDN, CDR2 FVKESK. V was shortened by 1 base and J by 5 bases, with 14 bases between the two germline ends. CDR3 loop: CASSQVGVYGTEAFF. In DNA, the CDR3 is TGTGCCAGCAGCCAAGTCGGGGTTTATGGAACTGAAGCTTTCTTT.

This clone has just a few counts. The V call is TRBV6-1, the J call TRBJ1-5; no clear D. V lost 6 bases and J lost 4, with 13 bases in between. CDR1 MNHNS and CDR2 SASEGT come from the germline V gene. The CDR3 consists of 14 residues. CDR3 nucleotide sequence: TGTGCCAGCAGAACTAAAGGGATAAATCAGCCCCAGCATTTT. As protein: CASRTKGINQPQHF.

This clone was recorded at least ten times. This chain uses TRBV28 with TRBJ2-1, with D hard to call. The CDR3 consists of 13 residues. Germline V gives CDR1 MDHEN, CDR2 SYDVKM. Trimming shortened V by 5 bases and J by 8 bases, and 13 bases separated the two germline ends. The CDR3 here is CASSPYSLHEQFF. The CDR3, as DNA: TGTGCCAGCAGTCCCTATTCGTTGCATGAGCAGTTCTTC.

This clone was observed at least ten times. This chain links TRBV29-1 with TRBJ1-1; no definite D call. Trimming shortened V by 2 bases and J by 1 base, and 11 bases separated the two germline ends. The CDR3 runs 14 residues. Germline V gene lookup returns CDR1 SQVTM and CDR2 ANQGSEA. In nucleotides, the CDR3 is TGCAGCGTTGAACTCGGCAGGCCGAACACTGAAGCTTTCTTT. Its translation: CSVELGRPNTEAFF.

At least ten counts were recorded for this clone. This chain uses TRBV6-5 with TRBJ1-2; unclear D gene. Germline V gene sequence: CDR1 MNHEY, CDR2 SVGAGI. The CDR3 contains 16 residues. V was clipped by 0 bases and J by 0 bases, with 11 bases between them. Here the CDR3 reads CASSYSGRHTNYGYTF. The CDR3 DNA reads TGTGCCAGCAGTTACTCAGGACGCCATACTAACTATGGCTACACCTTC.

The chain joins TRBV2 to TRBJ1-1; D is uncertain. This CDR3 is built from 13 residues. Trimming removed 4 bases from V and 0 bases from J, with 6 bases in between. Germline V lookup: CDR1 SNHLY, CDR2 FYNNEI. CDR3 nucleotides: TGTGCCAGCAGTGGGACGATGAACACTGAAGCTTTCTTT. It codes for CASSGTMNTEAFF.

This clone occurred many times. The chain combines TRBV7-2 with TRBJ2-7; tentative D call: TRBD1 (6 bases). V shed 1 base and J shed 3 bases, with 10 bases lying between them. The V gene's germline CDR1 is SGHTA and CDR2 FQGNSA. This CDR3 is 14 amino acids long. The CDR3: CASSLGPDSYEQYF. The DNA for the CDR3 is TGTGCCAGCAGCTTAGGTCCGGACAGCTACGAGCAGTACTTC.

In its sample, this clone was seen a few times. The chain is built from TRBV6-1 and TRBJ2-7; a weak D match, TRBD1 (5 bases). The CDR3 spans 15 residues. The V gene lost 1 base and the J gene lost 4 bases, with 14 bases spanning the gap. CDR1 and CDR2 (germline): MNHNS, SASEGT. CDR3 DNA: TGTGCCAGCAGTGAAGTCTCTACAGGATCTTACGAGCAGTACTTC. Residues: CASSEVSTGSYEQYF.

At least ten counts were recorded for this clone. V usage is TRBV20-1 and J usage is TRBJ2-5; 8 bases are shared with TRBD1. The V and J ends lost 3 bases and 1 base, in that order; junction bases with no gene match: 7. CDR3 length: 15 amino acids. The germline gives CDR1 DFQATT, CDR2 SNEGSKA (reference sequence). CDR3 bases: TGCAGTGCTAGCCCCCTGACAGGGGTCCAAGAGACCCAGTACTTC. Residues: CSASPLTGVQETQYF.

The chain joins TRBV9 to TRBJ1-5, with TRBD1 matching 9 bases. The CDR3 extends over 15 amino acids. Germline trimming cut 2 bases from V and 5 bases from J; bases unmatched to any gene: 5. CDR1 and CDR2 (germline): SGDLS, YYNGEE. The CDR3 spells CASSVGTGRDQPQHF. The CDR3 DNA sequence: TGTGCCAGCAGCGTCGGGACAGGGAGGGATCAGCCCCAGCATTTT. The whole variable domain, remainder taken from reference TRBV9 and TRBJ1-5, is DSGVTQTPKHLITATGQRVTLRCSPRSGDLSVYWYQQSLDQGLQFLIQYYNGEERAKGNILERFSAQQFPDLHSELNLSSLELGDSALYFCASSVGTGRDQPQHFGDGTRLSIL.

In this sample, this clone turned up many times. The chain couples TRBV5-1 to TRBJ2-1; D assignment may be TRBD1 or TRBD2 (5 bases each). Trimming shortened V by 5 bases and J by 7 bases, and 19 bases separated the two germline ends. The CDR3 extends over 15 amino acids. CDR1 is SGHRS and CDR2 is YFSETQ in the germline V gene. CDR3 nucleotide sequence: TGCGCCAGCAGTGGCGGAAGGACATCGGGGAATGAGCAGTTCTTC. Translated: CASSGGRTSGNEQFF.

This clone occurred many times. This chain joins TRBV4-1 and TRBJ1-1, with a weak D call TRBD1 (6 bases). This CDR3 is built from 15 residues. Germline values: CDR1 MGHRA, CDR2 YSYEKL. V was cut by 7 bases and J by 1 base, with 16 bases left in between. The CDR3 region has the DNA TGCGCCAGCAATGGGGCAGGGGAATCGAACACTGAAGCTTTCTTT. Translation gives CASNGAGESNTEAFF.

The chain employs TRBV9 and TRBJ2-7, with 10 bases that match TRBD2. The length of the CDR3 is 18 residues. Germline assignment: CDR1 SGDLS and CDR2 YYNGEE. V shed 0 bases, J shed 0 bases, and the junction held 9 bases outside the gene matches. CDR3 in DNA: TGTGCCAGCAGCGTAGCTGGGACTAGCGTTAAAAGCTCCTACGAGCAGTACTTC. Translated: CASSVAGTSVKSSYEQYF.

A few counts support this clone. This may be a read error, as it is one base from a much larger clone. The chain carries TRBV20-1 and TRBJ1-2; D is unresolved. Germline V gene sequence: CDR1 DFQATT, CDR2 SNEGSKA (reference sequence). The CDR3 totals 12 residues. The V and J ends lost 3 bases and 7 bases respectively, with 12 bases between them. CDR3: CSASWSSPGYTF. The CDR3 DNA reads TGCAGTGCTAGCTGGTCCAGTCCTGGCTACACCTTC.

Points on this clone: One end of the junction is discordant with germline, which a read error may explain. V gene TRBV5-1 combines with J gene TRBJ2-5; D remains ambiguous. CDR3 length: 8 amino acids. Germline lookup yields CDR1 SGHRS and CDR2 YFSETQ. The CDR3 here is CASSSADF. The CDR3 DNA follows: TGCGCCAGCAGCTCGGCTGACTTC.

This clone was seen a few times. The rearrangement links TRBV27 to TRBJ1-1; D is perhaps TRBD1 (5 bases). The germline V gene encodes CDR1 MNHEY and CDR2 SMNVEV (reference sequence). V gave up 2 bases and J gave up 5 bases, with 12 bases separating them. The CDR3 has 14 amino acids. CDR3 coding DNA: TGTGCCAGCAGTTTAGAGGGGCTTTCGACTGAAGCTTTCTTT. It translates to CASSLEGLSTEAFF.

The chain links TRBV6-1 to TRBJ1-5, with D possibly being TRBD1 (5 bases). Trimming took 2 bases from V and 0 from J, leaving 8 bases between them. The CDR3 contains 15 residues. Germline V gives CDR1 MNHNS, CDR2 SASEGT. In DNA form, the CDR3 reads TGTGCCAGCAGTGAATGGGGGGTTAGCAATCAGCCCCAGCATTTT. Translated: CASSEWGVSNQPQHF.

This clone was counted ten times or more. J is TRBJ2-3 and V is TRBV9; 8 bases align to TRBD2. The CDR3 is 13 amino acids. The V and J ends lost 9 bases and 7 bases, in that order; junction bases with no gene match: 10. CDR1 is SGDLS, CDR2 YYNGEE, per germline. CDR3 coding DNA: TGTGCCAATGAGGGCGGGAGGCAAAATACGCAGTATTTT. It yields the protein CANEGGRQNTQYF.

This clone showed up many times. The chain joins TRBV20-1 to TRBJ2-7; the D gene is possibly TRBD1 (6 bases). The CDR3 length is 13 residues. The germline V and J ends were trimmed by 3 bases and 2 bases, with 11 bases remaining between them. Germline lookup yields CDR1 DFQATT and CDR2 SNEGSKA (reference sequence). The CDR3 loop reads CSASGGGPYEQYF. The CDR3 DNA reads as TGCAGTGCTAGTGGGGGCGGGCCCTACGAGCAGTACTTC.

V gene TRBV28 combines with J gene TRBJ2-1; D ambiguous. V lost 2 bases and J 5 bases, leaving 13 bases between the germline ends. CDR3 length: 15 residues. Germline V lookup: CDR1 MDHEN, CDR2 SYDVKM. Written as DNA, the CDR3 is TGTGCCAGCAGTTTAACGAGACAAACGCACAATGAGCAGTTCTTC. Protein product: CASSLTRQTHNEQFF.